One and the same sample provided the 6 T cell receptor beta chains below, sequenced in a study of cytomegalovirus exposure and HLA in healthy donors. The PCR employed 60 Vbeta primers together with 13 Jbeta primers. TCRdb's copy holds only in-frame clones and misses some; the assay was immunoSEQ multiplex PCR. Found here are around 180,000 clones, roughly 87% of them singletons; the top ten hold under 0.6%. Source material: PBMCs. The receptor set was obtained from a woman aged 50 to 65 in good health and CMV-seronegative.

The CDR3 bases are TGCAGCGCCTCGGGTAGCGGGAGTGGAGACGAGCAGTACTTC. It translates to CSASGSGSGDEQYF. The V gene is TRBV29-1, the J gene TRBJ2-7, with 9 bases that match TRBD2. V gave up 7 bases and J gave up 5 bases; unmatched junction bases: 12. The CDR3 extends over 14 amino acids. The germline CDR1 and CDR2 sequences are SQVTM and ANQGSEA.

CDR3 residues: CASSRTGKTGELFF. DNA for the CDR3: TGTGCCAGTAGCCGGACAGGGAAAACCGGGGAGCTGTTTTTT. J is TRBJ2-2 and V is TRBV19; 8 nucleotides agree with TRBD1. The CDR3 consists of 14 residues. The ends lost 6 bases at V and 5 bases at J; junction bases unmatched: 5. Germline CDR1 reads LNHDA; CDR2 reads SQIVND (reference sequence). Variable domain in full (rest from reference TRBV19 and TRBJ2-2): DGGITQSPKYLFRKEGQNVTLSCEQNLNHDAMYWYRQDPGQGLRLIYYSQIVNDFQKGDIAEGYSVSREKKESFPLTVTSAQKNPTAFYLCASSRTGKTGELFFGEGSRLTVL.

This clone was detected only a few times. CDR3 region: CASSPETENTGELFF. The CDR3, as DNA: TGTGCCAGCTCACCGGAGACAGAGAACACCGGGGAGCTGTTTTTT. The chain employs TRBV18 and TRBJ2-2; TRBD1 might be the D (5 bases). This CDR3 comprises 15 residues. From germline, CDR1 is KGHSH and CDR2 LQKENI. Trimming pared 3 bases from V and 1 base from J, leaving 9 bases between. Based on the CDR3 plus reference TRBV18 and TRBJ2-2, the full variable domain is NAGVMQNPRHLVRRRGQEARLRCSPMKGHSHVYWYRQLPEEGLKFMVYLQKENIIDESGMPKERFSAEFPKEGPSILRIQQVVRGDSAAYFCASSPETENTGELFFGEGSRLTVL.

The chain recombines TRBV5-8 with TRBJ1-6; a weak D match, TRBD1 (6 bases). This CDR3 contains 14 residues. CDR1 is SGHTS and CDR2 is YDEGEE in the germline V gene. Trimming pared 4 bases from V and 11 bases from J, leaving 16 bases between. This chain's CDR3 is CASSGVGARAPLHF. The DNA for the CDR3 is TGTGCCAGCAGCGGAGTGGGGGCGAGGGCACCCCTCCACTTT.

The V and J genes are TRBV6-5 and TRBJ1-5; 7 bases are shared with TRBD1. There are 15 residues in the CDR3. Germline V lookup: CDR1 MNHEY, CDR2 SVGAGI. Trimming at V came to 6 bases and at J to 1 base, leaving 6 bases not matched to a gene. CDR3 in amino acids: CASRRGGGSNQPQHF. The CDR3 nucleotides are TGTGCCAGCAGGCGAGGGGGCGGCAGCAATCAGCCCCAGCATTTT.

This clone was counted between two and nine times. The chain is built from TRBV10-3 and TRBJ2-2; perhaps TRBD1 as D (6 bases). The germline V and J ends were trimmed by 1 base and 4 bases, with 10 bases remaining between them. Germline CDR1 and CDR2: ENHRY and SYGVKD. The CDR3 totals 15 residues. CDR3: CAISEWDIVTGELFF. CDR3 in DNA: TGTGCCATCAGTGAGTGGGACATAGTCACCGGGGAGCTGTTTTTT.